Below, one TCR beta chain is given with its context. Its antigen is as yet unknown. The data were obtained in a study of shared clonotypes between healthy human individuals. Study-wide results and limits: Relative to clonotypes present in all four donors, those not shared had lower generation probabilities.

Assay used: immunoSEQ multiplex PCR; TCRdb lists only in-frame clones, some missing. The sample lists about 1.1 million clones; around three quarters were seen once. The germline gives CDR1 SGHDN, CDR2 FVKESK. Germline trimming cut 0 bases from V and 4 bases from J; bases unmatched to any gene: 5. The CDR3 covers 15 residues. The V call is TRBV14, the J call TRBJ2-5; 7 bases agree with TRBD2. The clonotype originates from a man younger than 35 in good health. Some clones in this sample may be carry-over from other donors' samples. Sample: memory CD4+ T cells from PBMCs. Specified subset: CD45RA-negative fraction. CDR3 nucleotide sequence: TGTGCCAGCAGCCAAGAGGGGAGGGCCTTAGAGACCCAGTACTTC. Translating gives CASSQEGRALETQYF.